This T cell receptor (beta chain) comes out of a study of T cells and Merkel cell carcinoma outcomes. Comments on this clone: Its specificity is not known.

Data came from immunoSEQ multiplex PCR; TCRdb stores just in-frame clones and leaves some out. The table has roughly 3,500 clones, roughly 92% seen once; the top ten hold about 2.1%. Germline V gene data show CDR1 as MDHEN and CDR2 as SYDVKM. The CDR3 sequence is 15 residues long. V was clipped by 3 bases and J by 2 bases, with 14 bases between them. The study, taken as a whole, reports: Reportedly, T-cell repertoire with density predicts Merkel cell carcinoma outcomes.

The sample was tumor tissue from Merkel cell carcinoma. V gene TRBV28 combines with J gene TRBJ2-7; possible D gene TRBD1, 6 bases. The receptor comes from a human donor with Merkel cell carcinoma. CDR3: CASSFKGRGAYEQYF. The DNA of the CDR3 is TGTGCCAGCAGTTTCAAGGGCAGGGGCGCCTACGAGCAGTACTTC.